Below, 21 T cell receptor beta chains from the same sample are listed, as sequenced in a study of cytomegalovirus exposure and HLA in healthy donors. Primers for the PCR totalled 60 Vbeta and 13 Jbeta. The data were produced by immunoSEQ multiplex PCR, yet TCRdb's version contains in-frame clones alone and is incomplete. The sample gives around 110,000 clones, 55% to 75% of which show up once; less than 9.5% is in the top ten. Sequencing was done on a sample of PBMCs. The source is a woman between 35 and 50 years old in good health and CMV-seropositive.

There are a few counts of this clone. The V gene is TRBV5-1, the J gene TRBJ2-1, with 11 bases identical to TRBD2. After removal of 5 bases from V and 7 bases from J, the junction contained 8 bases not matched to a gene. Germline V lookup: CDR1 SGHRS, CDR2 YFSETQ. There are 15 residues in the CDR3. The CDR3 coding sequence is TGCGCCAGCAGACCGCCGGGACTAGCGGAGAATGAGCAGTTCTTC. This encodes CASRPPGLAENEQFF.

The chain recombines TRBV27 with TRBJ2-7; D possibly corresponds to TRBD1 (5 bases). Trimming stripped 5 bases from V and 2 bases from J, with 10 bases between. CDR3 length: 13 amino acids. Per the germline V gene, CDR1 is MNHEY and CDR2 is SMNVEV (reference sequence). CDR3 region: CASSETEAYEQYF. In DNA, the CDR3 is TGTGCCAGCAGTGAGACAGAGGCCTACGAGCAGTACTTC.

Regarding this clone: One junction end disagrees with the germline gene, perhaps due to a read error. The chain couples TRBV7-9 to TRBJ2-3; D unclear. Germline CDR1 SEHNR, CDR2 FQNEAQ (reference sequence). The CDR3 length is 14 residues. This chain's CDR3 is CSSSLVVGGGTQYF. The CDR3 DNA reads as TGTTCCAGCAGCTTAGTCGTCGGTGGTGGTACGCAGTATTTT.

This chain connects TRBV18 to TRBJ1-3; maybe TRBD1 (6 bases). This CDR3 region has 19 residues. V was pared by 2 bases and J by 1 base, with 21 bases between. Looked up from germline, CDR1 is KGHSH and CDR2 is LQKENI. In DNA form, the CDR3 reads TGTGCCAGCTCACCAATAGGGGGACATCAAAAATATTCTGGAAACACCATATATTTT. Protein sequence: CASSPIGGHQKYSGNTIYF. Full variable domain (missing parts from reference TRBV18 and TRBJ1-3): NAGVMQNPRHLVRRRGQEARLRCSPMKGHSHVYWYRQLPEEGLKFMVYLQKENIIDESGMPKERFSAEFPKEGPSILRIQQVVRGDSAAYFCASSPIGGHQKYSGNTIYFGEGSWLTVV.

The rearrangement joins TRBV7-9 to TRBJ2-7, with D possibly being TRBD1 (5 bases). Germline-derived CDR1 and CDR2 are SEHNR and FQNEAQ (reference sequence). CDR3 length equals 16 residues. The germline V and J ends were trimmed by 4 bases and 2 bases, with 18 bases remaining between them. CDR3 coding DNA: TGTGCCAGCAGCTCAAATGGGCCAGGGTCGACCTACGAGCAGTACTTC. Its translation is CASSSNGPGSTYEQYF.

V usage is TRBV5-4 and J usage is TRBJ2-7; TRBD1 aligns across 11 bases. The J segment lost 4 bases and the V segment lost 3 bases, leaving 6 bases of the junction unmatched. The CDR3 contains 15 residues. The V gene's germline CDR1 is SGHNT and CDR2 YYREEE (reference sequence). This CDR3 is CASSYGQGAGYEQYF. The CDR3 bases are TGTGCCAGCAGCTACGGACAGGGGGCTGGTTACGAGCAGTACTTC.

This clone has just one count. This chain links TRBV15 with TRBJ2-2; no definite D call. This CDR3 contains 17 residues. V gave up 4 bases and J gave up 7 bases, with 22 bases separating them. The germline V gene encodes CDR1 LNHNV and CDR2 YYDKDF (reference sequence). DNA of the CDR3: TGTGCCACCAGCACTCGGAACCCAGCGTTAGCCAGCGGGGAGCTGTTTTTT. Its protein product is CATSTRNPALASGELFF.

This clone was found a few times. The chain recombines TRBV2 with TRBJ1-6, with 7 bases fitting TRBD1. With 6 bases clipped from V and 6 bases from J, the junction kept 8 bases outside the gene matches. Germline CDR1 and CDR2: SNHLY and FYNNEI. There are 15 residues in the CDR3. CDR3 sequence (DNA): TGTGCCAGCAGGGGACAGTCACTCATTAATTCACCCCTCCACTTT. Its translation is CASRGQSLINSPLHF.

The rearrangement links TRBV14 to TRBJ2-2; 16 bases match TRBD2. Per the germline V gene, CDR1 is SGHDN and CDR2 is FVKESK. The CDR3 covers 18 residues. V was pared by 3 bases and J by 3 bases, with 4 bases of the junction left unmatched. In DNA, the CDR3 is TGTGCCAGCAGCCACCCGGGACTAGCGGGAGGGCACACCGGGGAGCTGTTTTTT. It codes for CASSHPGLAGGHTGELFF. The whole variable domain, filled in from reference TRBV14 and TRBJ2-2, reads EAGVTQFPSHSVIEKGQTVTLRCDPISGHDNLYWYRRVMGKEIKFLLHFVKESKQDESGMPNNRFLAERTGGTYSTLKVQPAELEDSGVYFCASSHPGLAGGHTGELFFGEGSRLTVL.

CDR3 in DNA: TGTGCCAGCAGCTTAGCCCCCGACGAGCAGTACTTC. This gives the protein CASSLAPDEQYF. The rearrangement links TRBV7-2 to TRBJ2-7; D unclear. Germline CDR1 and CDR2: SGHTA and FQGNSA. Trimming removed 0 bases from V and 5 bases from J, with 5 bases in between. The CDR3 runs 12 residues.

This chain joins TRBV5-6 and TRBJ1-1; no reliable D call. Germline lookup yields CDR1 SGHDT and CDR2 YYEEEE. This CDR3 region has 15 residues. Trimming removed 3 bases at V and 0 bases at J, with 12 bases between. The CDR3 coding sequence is TGTGCCAGCAGCTCGCGGCCGGGGTTGAACACTGAAGCTTTCTTT. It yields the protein CASSSRPGLNTEAFF.

CDR3 in DNA: TGTGCCAGCAGCTGGGCTACAGGGGGCACTGAAGCTTTCTTT. This encodes CASSWATGGTEAFF. This chain joins TRBV7-2 and TRBJ1-1; TRBD1 agrees at 8 bases. The V gene's germline CDR1 is SGHTA and CDR2 FQGNSA. V gave up 4 bases and J gave up 4 bases; unmatched junction bases: 5. The CDR3 consists of 14 residues.

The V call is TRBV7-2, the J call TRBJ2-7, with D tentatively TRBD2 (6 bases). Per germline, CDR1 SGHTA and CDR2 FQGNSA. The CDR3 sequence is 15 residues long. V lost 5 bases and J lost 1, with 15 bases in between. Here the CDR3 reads CASSPGLDQSYEQYF. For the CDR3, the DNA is TGTGCCAGCAGCCCGGGACTCGACCAATCCTACGAGCAGTACTTC.

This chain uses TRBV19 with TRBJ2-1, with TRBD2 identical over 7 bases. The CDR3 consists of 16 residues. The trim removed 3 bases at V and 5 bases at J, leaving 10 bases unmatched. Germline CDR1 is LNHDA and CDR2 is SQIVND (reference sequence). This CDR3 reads CASSIGGRELNNEQFF. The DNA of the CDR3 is TGTGCCAGTAGTATTGGTGGGCGGGAGCTAAACAATGAGCAGTTCTTC. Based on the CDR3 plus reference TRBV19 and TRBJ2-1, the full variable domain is DGGITQSPKYLFRKEGQNVTLSCEQNLNHDAMYWYRQDPGQGLRLIYYSQIVNDFQKGDIAEGYSVSREKKESFPLTVTSAQKNPTAFYLCASSIGGRELNNEQFFGPGTRLTVL.

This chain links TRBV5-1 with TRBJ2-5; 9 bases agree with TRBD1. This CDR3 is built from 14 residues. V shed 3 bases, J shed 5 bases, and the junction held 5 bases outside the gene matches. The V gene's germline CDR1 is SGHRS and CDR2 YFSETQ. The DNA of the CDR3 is TGCGCCAGCAGCTCAAGGACAGGGGTGGAGACCCAGTACTTC. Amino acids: CASSSRTGVETQYF.

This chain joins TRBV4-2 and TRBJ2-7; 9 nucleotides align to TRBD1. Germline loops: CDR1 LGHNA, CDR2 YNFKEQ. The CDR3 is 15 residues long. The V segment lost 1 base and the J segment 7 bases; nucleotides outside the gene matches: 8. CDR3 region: CASSQGRDRDQEQYF. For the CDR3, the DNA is TGTGCCAGCAGCCAAGGGCGGGACAGGGATCAAGAGCAGTACTTC.

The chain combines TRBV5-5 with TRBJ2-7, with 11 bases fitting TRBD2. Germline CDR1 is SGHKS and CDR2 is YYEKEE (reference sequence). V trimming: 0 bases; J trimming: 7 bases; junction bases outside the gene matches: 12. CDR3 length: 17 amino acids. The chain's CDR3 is CASSLVIEASGRMEQYF. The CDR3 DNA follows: TGTGCCAGCAGCTTGGTTATTGAGGCTAGCGGGAGGATGGAGCAGTACTTC.

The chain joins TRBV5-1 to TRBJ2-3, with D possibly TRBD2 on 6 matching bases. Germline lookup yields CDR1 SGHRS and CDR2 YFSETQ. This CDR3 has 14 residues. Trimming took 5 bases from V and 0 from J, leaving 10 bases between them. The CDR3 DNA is TGCGCCAGCAGGCTAGCGTCTAGCACAGATACGCAGTATTTT. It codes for CASRLASSTDTQYF.

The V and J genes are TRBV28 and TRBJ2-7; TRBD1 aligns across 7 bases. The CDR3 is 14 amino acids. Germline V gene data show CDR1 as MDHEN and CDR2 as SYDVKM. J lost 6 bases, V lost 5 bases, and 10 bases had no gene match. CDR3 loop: CASSVRDRAGEQYF. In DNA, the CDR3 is TGTGCCAGCAGTGTCCGAGACAGGGCGGGCGAGCAGTACTTC.

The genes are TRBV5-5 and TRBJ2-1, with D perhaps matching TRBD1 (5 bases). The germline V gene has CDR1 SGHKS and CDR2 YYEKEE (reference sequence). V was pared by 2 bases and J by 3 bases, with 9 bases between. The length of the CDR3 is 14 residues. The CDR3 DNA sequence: TGTGCCAGCAGCTTAGACCAGGGCTACAATGAGCAGTTCTTC. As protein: CASSLDQGYNEQFF.

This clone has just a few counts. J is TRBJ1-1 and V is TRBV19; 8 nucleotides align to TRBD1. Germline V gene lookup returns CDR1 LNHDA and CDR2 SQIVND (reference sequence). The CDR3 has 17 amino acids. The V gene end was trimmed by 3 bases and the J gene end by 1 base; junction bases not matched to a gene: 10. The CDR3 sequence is CASSILGTGTGNTEAFF. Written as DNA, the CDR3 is TGTGCCAGTAGTATTCTGGGAACAGGGACAGGGAACACTGAAGCTTTCTTT.